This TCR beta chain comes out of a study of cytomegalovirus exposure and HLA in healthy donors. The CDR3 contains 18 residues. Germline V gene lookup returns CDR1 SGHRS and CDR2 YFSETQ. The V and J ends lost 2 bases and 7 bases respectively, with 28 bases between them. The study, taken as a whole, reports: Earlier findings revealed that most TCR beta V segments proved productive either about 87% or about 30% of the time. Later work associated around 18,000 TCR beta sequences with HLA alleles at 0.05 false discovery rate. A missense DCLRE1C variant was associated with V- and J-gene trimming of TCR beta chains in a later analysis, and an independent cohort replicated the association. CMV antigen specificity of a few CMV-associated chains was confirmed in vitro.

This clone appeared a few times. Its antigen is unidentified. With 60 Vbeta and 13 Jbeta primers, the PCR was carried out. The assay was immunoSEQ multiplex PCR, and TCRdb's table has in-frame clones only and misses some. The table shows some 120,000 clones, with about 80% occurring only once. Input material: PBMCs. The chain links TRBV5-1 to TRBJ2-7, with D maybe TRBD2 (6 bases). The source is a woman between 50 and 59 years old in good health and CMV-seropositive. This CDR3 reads CASSFQLSRGPARGEQYF. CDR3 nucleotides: TGCGCCAGCAGCTTCCAACTTTCGCGGGGCCCGGCAAGGGGAGAGCAGTACTTC.